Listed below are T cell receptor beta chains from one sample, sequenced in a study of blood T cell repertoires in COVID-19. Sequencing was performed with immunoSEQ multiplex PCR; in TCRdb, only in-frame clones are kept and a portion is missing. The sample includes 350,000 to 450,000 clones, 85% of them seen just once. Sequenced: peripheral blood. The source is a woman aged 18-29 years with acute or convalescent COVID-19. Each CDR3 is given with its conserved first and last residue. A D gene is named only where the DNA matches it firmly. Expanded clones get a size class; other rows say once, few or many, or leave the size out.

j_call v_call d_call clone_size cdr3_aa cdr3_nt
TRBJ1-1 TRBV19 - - CASSTDSWNTEAFF TGTGCCAGTAGTACTGACAGCTGGAACACTGAAGCTTTCTTT
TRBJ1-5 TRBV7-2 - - CASSPPGRGNQPQHF TGTGCCAGCAGCCCCCCCGGCAGGGGCAATCAGCCCCAGCATTTT
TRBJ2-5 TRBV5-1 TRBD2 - CASRSGGAEETQYF TGCGCCAGCAGGTCCGGGGGGGCCGAAGAGACCCAGTACTTC
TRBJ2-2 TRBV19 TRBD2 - CASSIEIRREVYYANTGELFF TGTGCCAGTAGTATAGAAATCAGGCGGGAGGTCTATTACGCGAACACCGGGGAGCTGTTTTTT
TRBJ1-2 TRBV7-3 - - CASSLKGGYGYTF TGTGCCAGCAGCTTAAAGGGAGGCTATGGCTACACCTTC
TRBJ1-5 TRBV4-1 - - CASSQEVEGGGNQPQHF TGCGCCAGCAGCCAAGAAGTAGAGGGCGGGGGCAATCAGCCCCAGCATTTT
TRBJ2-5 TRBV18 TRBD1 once CASSPPIGTMRQGQETQYF TGTGCCAGCTCACCACCTATAGGGACGATGAGACAGGGGCAAGAGACCCAGTACTTC
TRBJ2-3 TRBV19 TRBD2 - CASSIASGGAQDTQYF TGTGCCAGTAGTATAGCCAGCGGGGGGGCTCAAGATACGCAGTATTTT
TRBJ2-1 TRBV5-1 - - CASSLEGQSYNEQFF TGCGCCAGCAGCTTGGAAGGACAGTCCTACAATGAGCAGTTCTTC
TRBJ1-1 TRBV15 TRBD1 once CATSRGQGSTEAFF TGTGCCACCAGCAGAGGACAGGGGTCGACTGAAGCTTTCTTT
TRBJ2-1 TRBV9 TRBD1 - CASSVRDRDHNEQFF TGTGCCAGCAGCGTCCGGGACAGGGATCACAATGAGCAGTTCTTC
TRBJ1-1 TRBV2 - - CASSADSNTEAFF TGTGCCAGCAGCGCAGACAGCAACACTGAAGCTTTCTTT
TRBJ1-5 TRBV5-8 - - CASSLVWRAPWQPQHF TGTGCCAGCAGCTTGGTTTGGAGGGCTCCGTGGCAGCCCCAGCATTTT
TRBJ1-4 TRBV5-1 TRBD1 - CASSLNGQGEKLFF TGCGCCAGCAGCTTGAACGGACAGGGGGAAAAACTGTTTTTT
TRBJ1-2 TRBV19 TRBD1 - CASSPKITGTGKDGYTF TGTGCCAGTAGTCCAAAGATTACCGGGACAGGGAAGGATGGCTACACCTTC
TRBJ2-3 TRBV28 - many CASMGPGETDTQYF TGTGCCAGCATGGGGCCGGGTGAGACAGATACGCAGTATTTT
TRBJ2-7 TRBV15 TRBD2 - CATSRDSGRRGYEQYF TGTGCCACCAGCAGAGATAGCGGGAGAAGAGGCTACGAGCAGTACTTC
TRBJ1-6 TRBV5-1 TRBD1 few CASSLKTGTGDSPLHF TGCGCCAGCAGCTTGAAGACGGGGACAGGAGATTCACCCCTCCACTTT
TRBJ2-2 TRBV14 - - CASSQALTTGELFF TGTGCCAGCAGCCAAGCCCTAACCACCGGGGAGCTGTTTTTT
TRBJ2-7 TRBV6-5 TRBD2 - CASRDSGGAVQYF TGTGCCAGCAGAGATAGCGGGGGGGCCGTGCAGTACTTC
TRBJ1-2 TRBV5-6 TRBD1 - CASSPAGGGYGYTF TGTGCCAGCAGCCCAGCAGGGGGCGGCTATGGCTACACCTTC
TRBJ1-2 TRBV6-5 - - CASSFKSTGSYGYTF TGTGCCAGCAGTTTTAAGTCGACAGGTAGCTATGGCTACACCTTC
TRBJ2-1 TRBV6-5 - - CASTEGSYNEQFF TGTGCCAGCACCGAGGGTTCCTACAATGAGCAGTTCTTC
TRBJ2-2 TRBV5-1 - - CASSSRTNSNTGELFF TGCGCCAGCAGCTCGAGGACAAACAGTAACACCGGGGAGCTGTTTTTT
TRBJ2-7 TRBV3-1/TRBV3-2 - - CASSQAGSAREQYF TGTGCCAGCAGCCAAGCGGGATCTGCCCGCGAGCAGTACTTC
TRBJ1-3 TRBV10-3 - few CAISEEEGRNTIYF TGTGCCATCAGTGAGGAGGAGGGGCGAAACACCATATATTTT
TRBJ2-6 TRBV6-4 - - CASSDSRGSPSGANVLTF TGTGCCAGCAGTGACTCGCGGGGTTCCCCCTCTGGGGCCAACGTCCTGACTTTC
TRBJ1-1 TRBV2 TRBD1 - CASIQGGNTEAFF TGTGCCAGCATCCAGGGGGGGAACACTGAAGCTTTCTTT
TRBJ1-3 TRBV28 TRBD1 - CASSARGQGRNTIYF TGTGCCAGCAGTGCCCGGGGACAGGGTAGGAACACCATATATTTT
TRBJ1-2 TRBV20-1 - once CSARVGGGYTF TGCAGTGCTAGAGTCGGGGGGGGCTACACCTTC
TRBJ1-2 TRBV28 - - CASWSRRSYGYTF TGTGCCAGCTGGAGCAGGAGGAGCTATGGCTACACCTTC
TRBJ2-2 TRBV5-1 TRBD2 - CASSYTSGVGTGELFF TGCGCCAGCAGCTATACTAGCGGGGTAGGCACCGGGGAGCTGTTTTTT
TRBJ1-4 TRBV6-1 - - CASSETAGGEKLFF TGTGCCAGCAGTGAAACCGCGGGGGGGGAAAAACTGTTTTTT